This is a list of T cell receptor beta chains from one sample in a study of blood T cells in healthy people across ages. From the 5' RACE reads, TCRdb called clonotypes with MiXCR, one entry per CDR3 protein. Of 780,000 or so distinct CDR3 sequences in the sample, roughly 50% were seen once. Sequencing was carried out using blood. These receptors were taken from a man in his forties in good health. The CDR3 runs from the conserved cysteine through the conserved F or W. D genes are given only for firm matches. Clone size is stated in some rows and not others, as once, few, many or a class when expanded.

len	d_gene	v_gene	j_gene	abundance	CDR3aa	CDR3nt
15	.	TRBV29-1	TRBJ2-1	.	CSVGGGGPSYNERFF	TGCAGCGTTGGGGGTGGGGGGCCCTCCTACAATGAGCGGTTCTTC
16	.	TRBV12-3/TRBV12-4	TRBJ2-5	.	CASSPPGAQGIETQYF	TGTGCCAGCAGCCCCCCGGGTGCACAGGGAATAGAGACCCAGTACTTC
15	.	TRBV11-3	TRBJ2-7	.	CASSDRQVVFHEQYF	TGTGCCAGCAGCGACCGACAGGTGGTATTTCACGAGCAGTACTTC
16	.	TRBV20-1	TRBJ2-1	.	CSARDRERGIGNEQFF	TGCAGTGCTAGAGATCGGGAACGGGGGATTGGGAATGAGCAGTTCTTC
12	.	TRBV12-5	TRBJ2-2	few	CASGSGVGELFF	TGTGCTAGTGGTTCCGGGGTCGGGGAGCTGTTTTTT
15	.	TRBV14	TRBJ2-7	.	CASSQGDIAKDEQYF	TGTGCCAGCAGCCAAGGGGACATTGCTAAGGACGAGCAGTACTTC
14	.	TRBV28	TRBJ2-3	.	CATLLSGSTDTQYF	TGTGCCACCCTCTTAAGCGGCTCCACAGATACGCAGTATTTT
15	TRBD2	TRBV29-1	TRBJ2-1	.	CSVEGGRLSYNEQFF	TGCAGCGTTGAGGGGGGGAGGCTATCCTACAATGAGCAGTTCTTC
15	TRBD2	TRBV20-1	TRBJ2-5	few	CSARAVLAVQETQYF	TGCAGTGCCAGAGCCGTACTAGCGGTTCAAGAGACCCAGTACTTC
14	.	TRBV20-1	TRBJ1-2	.	CSARTMDSESGYTF	TGCAGTGCTAGAACAATGGACAGTGAGAGTGGCTACACCTTC
16	.	TRBV7-2	TRBJ1-5	.	CASSPLLPGAGQPQHF	TGTGCCAGCAGCCCCCTTCTGCCGGGGGCTGGGCAGCCCCAGCATTTT
13	.	TRBV3-1	TRBJ2-1	.	CASSLDRRNEQFF	TGTGCCAGCAGCCTGGACAGACGCAATGAGCAGTTCTTC
15	TRBD1	TRBV9	TRBJ2-4	.	CASSDTGTVADIQYF	TGTGCCAGCAGCGACACCGGGACAGTGGCTGACATTCAGTACTTC
16	TRBD1	TRBV11-1	TRBJ1-2	.	CASSFSGTDYNYGYTF	TGTGCCAGCAGCTTCTCCGGGACAGATTATAACTATGGCTACACCTTC
14	.	TRBV11-3	TRBJ2-1	few	CASSLRQLYNEQFF	TGTGCCAGCAGCTTAAGGCAGCTTTACAATGAGCAGTTCTTC
14	.	TRBV19	TRBJ1-6	.	CASSIGGAGSPLHF	TGTGCCAGTAGTATAGGAGGCGCGGGGTCACCCCTCCACTTT
17	TRBD2	TRBV20-1	TRBJ2-5	.	CSARLTSGGAGSETQYF	TGCAGTGCTAGGTTGACTAGCGGGGGGGCTGGAAGTGAGACCCAGTACTTC
17	TRBD1	TRBV12-3/TRBV12-4	TRBJ2-1	.	CASSLGLLGGQENEQFF	TGTGCCAGCAGTTTAGGATTATTAGGGGGACAGGAGAATGAGCAGTTCTTC